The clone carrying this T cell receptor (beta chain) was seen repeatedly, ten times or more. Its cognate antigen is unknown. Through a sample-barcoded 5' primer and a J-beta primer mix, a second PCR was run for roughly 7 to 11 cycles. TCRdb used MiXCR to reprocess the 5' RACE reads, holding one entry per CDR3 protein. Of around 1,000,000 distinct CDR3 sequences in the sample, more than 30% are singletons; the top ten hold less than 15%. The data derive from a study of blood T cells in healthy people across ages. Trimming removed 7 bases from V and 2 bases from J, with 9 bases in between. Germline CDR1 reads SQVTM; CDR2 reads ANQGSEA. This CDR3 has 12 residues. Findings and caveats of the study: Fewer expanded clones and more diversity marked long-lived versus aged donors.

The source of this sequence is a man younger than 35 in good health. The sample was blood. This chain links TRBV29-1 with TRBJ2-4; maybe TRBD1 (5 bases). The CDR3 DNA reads TGCAGCGGGAAGGGGACCAAAAACATTCAGTACTTC. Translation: CSGKGTKNIQYF.